This TCR beta chain was retrieved from a study of shared clonotypes between healthy human individuals. In the original processing: Because ImmunoSEQ provided only junction sequences with no quality scores, the filtering differed. Sequencing used immunoSEQ multiplex PCR; TCRdb keeps in-frame clones, though not all of them. The DNA gave D and trimming, while V, J and clone size come from that table. The sample holds about half a million clones; almost 80% are singletons and the top ten take about 12%. What was sequenced was PBMCs. This clonotype originated in a woman between 40 and 50 years old in good health. Some clones in this sample may be carry-over from other donors' samples.

The CDR3 reads CASSISRSTDTQYF. CDR3 DNA sequence: TGTGCCAGCAGCATTAGCAGAAGCACAGATACGCAGTATTTT. The chain employs TRBV9 and TRBJ2-3; D remains ambiguous. Germline CDR1 is SGDLS and CDR2 is YYNGEE. The CDR3 is 14 amino acids. Trimming pared 4 bases from V and 0 bases from J, leaving 9 bases between.